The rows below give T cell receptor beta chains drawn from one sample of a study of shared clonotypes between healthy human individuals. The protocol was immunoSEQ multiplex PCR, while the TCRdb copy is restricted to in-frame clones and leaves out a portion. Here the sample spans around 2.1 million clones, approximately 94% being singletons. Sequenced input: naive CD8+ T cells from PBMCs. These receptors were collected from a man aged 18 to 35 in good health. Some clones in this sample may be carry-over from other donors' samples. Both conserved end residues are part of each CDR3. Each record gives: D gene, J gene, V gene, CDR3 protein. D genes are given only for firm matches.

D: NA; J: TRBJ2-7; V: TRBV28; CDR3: CASSLFSRGGDEQYF
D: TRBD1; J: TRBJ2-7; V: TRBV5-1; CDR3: CASRDRASYEQYF
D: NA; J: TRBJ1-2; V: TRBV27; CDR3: CASSFLGPKGGYTF
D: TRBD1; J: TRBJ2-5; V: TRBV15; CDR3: CATSRGTGAGETQYF
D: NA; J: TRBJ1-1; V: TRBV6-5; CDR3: CASSYERGQNTEAFF
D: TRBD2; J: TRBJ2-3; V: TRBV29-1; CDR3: CSVESLAGGNTDTQYF
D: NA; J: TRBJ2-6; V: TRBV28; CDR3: CASSFRGSGANVLTF
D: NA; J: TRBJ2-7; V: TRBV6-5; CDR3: CASSIAQGTGEQYF
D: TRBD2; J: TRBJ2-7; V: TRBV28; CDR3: CASREGTSPPWVQYF
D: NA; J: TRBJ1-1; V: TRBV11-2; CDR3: CASSLDPAYGEAFF
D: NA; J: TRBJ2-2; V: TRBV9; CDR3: CASSVPETANTGELFF
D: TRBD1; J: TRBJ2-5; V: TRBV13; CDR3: CASSSTGRSQETQYF
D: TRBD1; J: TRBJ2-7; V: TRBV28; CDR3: CASSFPGQGAWAQYF
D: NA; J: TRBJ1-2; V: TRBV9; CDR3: CASSDRIILTANYGYTF
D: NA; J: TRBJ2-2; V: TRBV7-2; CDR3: CASSLLGPRGTGELFF
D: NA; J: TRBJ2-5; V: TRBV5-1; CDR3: CASSRPRDWGSETQYF
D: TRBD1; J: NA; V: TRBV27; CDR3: CASSVTGGWAEQYF
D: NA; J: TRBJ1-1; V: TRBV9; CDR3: CASSDPRGAGTEAFF
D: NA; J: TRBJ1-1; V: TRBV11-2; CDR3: CASSSVGGPEAFF
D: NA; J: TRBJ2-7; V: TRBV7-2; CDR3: CASSLDRGYEQYF
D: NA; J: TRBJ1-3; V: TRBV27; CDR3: CASSHRGLRNTIYF
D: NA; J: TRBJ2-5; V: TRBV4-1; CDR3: CASSQDLRDGPQETQYF
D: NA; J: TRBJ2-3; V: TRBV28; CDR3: CATALRAIDTQYF
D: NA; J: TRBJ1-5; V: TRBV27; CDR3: CASSIRAGNQPQHF
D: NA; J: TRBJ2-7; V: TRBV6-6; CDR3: CASSYSKDRSSYEQYF
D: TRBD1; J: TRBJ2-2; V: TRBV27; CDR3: CASSWTGAGELFF
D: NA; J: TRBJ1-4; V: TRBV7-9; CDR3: CASSEEGTNEKLFF
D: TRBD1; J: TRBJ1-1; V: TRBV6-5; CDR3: CASRPRGADTEAFF
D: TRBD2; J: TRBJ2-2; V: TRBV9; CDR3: CASSPPTTSGRPYGELFF
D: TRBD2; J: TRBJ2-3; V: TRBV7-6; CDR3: CASSPTSGTDTQYF
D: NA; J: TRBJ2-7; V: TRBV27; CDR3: CASRILAFGSYEQYF
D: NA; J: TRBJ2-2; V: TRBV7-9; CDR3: CASSPRGSTGRGRPGELFF
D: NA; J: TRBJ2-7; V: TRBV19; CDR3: CASSSLEGLGYEQYF
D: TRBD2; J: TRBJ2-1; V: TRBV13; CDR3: CASRWRREGLNEQFF
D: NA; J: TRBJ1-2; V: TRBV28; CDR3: CASSPGTHSGYTF
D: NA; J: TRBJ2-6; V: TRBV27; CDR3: CASSPVDISGANVLTF
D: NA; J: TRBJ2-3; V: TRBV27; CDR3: CASSLEGADTQYF
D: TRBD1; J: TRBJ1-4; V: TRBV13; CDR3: CASSTTGTGAEKLFF
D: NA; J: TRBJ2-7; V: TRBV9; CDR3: CASSVGIGYEQYF
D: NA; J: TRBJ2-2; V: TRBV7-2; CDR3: CASSLHVGETITNTGELFF
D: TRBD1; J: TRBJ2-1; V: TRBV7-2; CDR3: CASSQHHQGASYNEQFF
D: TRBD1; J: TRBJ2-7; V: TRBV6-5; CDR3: CASRWGTGTYEQYF
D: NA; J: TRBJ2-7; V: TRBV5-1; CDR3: CASSLARGSGNEQYF
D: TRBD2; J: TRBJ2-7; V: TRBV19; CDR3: CASSLEGLAGGLGEQYF
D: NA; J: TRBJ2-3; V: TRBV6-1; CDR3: CASSESGLALDTQYF
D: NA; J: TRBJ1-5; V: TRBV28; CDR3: CASSFTNQPQHF
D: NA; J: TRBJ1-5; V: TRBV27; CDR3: CASSLSVPGVTDQPQHF
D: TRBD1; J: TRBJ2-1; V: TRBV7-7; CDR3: CASSLGGGDEQFF
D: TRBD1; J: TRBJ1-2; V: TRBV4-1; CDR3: CASSHHRGKNYGYTF
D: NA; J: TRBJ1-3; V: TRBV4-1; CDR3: CASSQGPRSGNTIYF
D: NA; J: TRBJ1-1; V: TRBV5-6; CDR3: CASNLLPGWGRVTEAFF
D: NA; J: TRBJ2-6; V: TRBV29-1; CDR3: CSVITSSPLWANVLTF
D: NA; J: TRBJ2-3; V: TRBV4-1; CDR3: CASSQGGPPDTQYF
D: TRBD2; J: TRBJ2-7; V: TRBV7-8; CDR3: CASSSQTSGHYEQYF
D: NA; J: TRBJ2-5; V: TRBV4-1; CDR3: CASSQLGKTQYF
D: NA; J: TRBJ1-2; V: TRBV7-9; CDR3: CASSTHLLTGIYGYTF
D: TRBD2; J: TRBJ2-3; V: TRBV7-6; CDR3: CASSTSGRSTDTQYF